Included here is one TCR beta chain sequence, with context. Germline V CDR1 and CDR2: MDHEN, SYDVKM. The V end was cut by 2 bases, the J end by 2 bases, with 12 bases between. This CDR3 region has 15 residues. A second PCR of roughly 7 to 11 cycles used a sample-barcoded 5' primer and a J-beta primer mix. One entry per CDR3 protein results from TCRdb running MiXCR on the 5' RACE reads. Of over 950,000 distinct CDR3 sequences listed, roughly 51% are singletons. This record belongs to a study of blood T cells in healthy people across ages. Sequencing input: blood. The rearrangement joins TRBV28 to TRBJ1-1; D perhaps matches TRBD1 (6 bases). The receptor's source is a woman aged 55 to 70 in good health. The CDR3 here is CASSLKLQGNTEAFF. CDR3 sequence (DNA): TGTGCCAGCAGTTTAAAACTACAGGGCAACACTGAAGCTTTCTTT.